A selection of T cell receptor beta chains follows, all from one sample in a study of blood T cell repertoires in COVID-19. Data came from immunoSEQ multiplex PCR; TCRdb stores just in-frame clones and leaves some out. Of about 480,000 clones listed, about 85% are singletons. Sequencing was carried out using PBMCs or T cells enriched from blood (not recorded which). The receptors come from a woman between 18 and 29 years old with acute COVID-19. CDR3s include the opening cysteine and the closing phenylalanine or tryptophan. D genes are given only for firm matches. Clone sizes are given selectively: once, few, many, or a class where the clone is expanded.

NA	14	once	TRBV27	TRBJ2-2	CASSPAGLLLELFF	TGTGCCAGCAGTCCCGCGGGACTTTTATTGGAGCTGTTTTTT
NA	14	NA	TRBV5-1	TRBJ1-1	CASSLVSRDTEAFF	TGCGCCAGCAGCTTGGTATCCAGGGACACTGAAGCTTTCTTT
NA	14	few	TRBV6-1	TRBJ2-7	CASSNRDNSYEQYF	TGTGCCAGCAGCAACCGGGACAACTCCTACGAGCAGTACTTC
TRBD2	13	NA	TRBV7-2	TRBJ2-1	CASSASGYNEQFF	TGTGCCAGCAGCGCTAGCGGTTACAATGAGCAGTTCTTC
NA	13	NA	TRBV5-5	TRBJ2-1	CASSLLQYNEQFF	TGTGCCAGCAGCTTGTTACAATACAATGAGCAGTTCTTC
TRBD2	16	once	TRBV30	TRBJ2-1	CAWSPLAGGPYNEQFF	TGTGCCTGGAGTCCTCTAGCGGGCGGTCCCTACAATGAGCAGTTCTTC
TRBD1	15	once	TRBV6-6	TRBJ1-5	CASSWDSGDNQPQHF	TGTGCCAGCAGTTGGGACAGCGGAGACAATCAGCCCCAGCATTTT
TRBD2	17	NA	TRBV4-3	TRBJ2-5	CASSQVLAGGPGETQYF	TGCGCCAGCAGCCAAGTACTAGCGGGAGGCCCTGGGGAGACCCAGTACTTC
NA	14	NA	TRBV28	TRBJ2-7	CASREPGSSHEQYF	TGTGCCAGCAGAGAACCCGGGAGTAGCCACGAGCAGTACTTC
NA	17	NA	TRBV4-1	TRBJ2-1	CASSQVLLVPPYNEQFF	TGCGCCAGCAGCCAAGTGCTTCTAGTTCCACCCTACAATGAGCAGTTCTTC
NA	17	NA	TRBV7-9	TRBJ1-1	CASSLSVWAAGATEAFF	TGTGCCAGCAGCTTAAGTGTTTGGGCAGCCGGTGCCACTGAAGCTTTCTTT
TRBD2	15	NA	TRBV19	TRBJ2-1	CASSEGEGTYNEQFF	TGTGCCAGTAGTGAAGGGGAGGGTACCTACAATGAGCAGTTCTTC
NA	13	once	TRBV29-1	TRBJ2-5	CSVRGLAGETQYF	TGCAGCGTCCGTGGATTGGCGGGGGAGACCCAGTACTTC
NA	12	NA	TRBV19	TRBJ1-6	CASSPGGISLHF	TGTGCCAGTAGTCCGGGGGGTATCTCCCTCCACTTT
TRBD1	16	NA	TRBV5-1	TRBJ2-3	CASSRGGQGGTDTQYF	TGCGCCAGCAGCAGGGGAGGACAGGGCGGAACAGATACGCAGTATTTT
TRBD1	16	once	TRBV18	TRBJ2-3	CASSLYGTVSTDTQYF	TGTGCCAGCTCACTATACGGGACAGTAAGCACAGATACGCAGTATTTT
TRBD1	14	NA	TRBV24-1	TRBJ2-7	CATSDHRGPYEQYF	TGTGCCACCAGTGATCACAGGGGCCCCTACGAGCAGTACTTC
TRBD1	13	NA	TRBV29-1	TRBJ2-3	CSVTDRDTDTQYF	TGCAGCGTGACCGACAGGGATACAGATACGCAGTATTTT
TRBD1	15	NA	TRBV5-6	TRBJ1-6	CASSSLDRVNSPLHF	TGTGCCAGCAGCTCCCTAGACAGGGTAAATTCACCCCTCCACTTT
TRBD2	19	NA	TRBV9	TRBJ2-3	CASSVAASGSSGNPDTQYF	TGTGCCAGCAGCGTAGCGGCTAGCGGGAGCTCAGGTAACCCAGATACGCAGTATTTT
TRBD2	16	NA	TRBV30	TRBJ2-1	CAWSLRGGNTYNEQFF	TGTGCCTGGAGTTTGCGGGGGGGCAACACCTACAATGAGCAGTTCTTC
NA	15	NA	TRBV3-1/TRBV3-2	TRBJ1-3	CASSQVTGFGNTIYF	TGTGCCAGCAGCCAAGTAACAGGGTTCGGAAACACCATATATTTT